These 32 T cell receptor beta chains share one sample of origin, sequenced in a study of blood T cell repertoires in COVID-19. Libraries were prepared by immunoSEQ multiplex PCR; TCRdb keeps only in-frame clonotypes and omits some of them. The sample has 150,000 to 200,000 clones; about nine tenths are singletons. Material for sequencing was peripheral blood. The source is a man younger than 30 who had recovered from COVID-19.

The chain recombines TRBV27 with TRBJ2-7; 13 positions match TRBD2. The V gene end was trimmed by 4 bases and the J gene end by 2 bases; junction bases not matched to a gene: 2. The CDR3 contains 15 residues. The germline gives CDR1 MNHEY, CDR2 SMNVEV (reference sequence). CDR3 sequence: CASSWGLAGTYEQYF. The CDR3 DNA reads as TGTGCCAGCAGTTGGGGACTAGCGGGGACCTACGAGCAGTACTTC.

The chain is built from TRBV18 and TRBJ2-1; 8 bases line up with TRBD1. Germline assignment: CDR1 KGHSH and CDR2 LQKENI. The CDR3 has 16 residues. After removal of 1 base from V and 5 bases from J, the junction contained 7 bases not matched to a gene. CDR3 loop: CASSPHMTGENNEQFF. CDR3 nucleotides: TGTGCCAGCTCACCACATATGACAGGGGAGAACAATGAGCAGTTCTTC.

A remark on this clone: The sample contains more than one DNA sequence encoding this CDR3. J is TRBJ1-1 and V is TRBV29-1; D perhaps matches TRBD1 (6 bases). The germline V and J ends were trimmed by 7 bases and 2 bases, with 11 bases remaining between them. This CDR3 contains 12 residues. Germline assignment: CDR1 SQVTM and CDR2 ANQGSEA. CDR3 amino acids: CSALQGNTEAFF. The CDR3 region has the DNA TGCAGCGCCCTACAGGGTAACACTGAAGCTTTCTTT. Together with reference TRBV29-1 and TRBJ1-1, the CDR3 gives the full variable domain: SAVISQKPSRDICQRGTSLTIQCQVDSQVTMMFWYRQQPGQSLTLIATANQGSEATYESGFVIDKFPISRPNLTFSTLTVSNMSPEDSSIYLCSALQGNTEAFFGQGTRLTVV.

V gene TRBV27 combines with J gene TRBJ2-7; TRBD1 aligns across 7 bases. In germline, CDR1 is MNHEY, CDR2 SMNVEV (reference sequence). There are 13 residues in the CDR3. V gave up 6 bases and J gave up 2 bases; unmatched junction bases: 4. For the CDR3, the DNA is TGTGCCAGCAGACGCACAGGGGCCTACGAGCAGTACTTC. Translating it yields CASRRTGAYEQYF.

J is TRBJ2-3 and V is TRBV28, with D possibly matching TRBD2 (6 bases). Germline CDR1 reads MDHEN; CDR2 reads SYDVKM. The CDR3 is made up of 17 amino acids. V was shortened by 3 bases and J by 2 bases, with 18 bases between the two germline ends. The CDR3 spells CASSLKDYGLYTDTQYF. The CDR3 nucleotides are TGTGCCAGCAGTTTGAAGGACTATGGCCTTTACACAGATACGCAGTATTTT.

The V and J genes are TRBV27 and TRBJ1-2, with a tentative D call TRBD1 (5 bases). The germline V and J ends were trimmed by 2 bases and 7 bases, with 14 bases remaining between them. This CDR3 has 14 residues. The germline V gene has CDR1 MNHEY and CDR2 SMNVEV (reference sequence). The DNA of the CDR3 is TGTGCCAGCAGTTTAGGCAGGGTGGAGAGTGGCTACACCTTC. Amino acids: CASSLGRVESGYTF.

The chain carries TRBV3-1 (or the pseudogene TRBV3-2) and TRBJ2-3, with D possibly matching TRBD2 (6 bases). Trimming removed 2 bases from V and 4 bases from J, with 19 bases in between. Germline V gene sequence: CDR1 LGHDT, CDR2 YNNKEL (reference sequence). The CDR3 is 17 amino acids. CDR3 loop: CASSQLPRVAVADTQYF. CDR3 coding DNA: TGTGCCAGCAGCCAACTCCCTAGGGTAGCGGTAGCAGATACGCAGTATTTT.

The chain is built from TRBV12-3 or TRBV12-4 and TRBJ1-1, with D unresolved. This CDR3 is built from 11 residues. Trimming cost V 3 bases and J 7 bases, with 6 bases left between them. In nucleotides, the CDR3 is TGTGCCAGCAGTTTGGGCTTTGAAGCTTTCTTT. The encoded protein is CASSLGFEAFF.

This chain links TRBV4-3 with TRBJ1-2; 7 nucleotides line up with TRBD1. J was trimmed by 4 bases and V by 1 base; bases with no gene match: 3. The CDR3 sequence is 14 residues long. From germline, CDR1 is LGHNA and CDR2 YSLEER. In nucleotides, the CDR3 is TGCGCCAGCAGCCAAGCACGGGACAGCTATGGCTACACCTTC. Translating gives CASSQARDSYGYTF.

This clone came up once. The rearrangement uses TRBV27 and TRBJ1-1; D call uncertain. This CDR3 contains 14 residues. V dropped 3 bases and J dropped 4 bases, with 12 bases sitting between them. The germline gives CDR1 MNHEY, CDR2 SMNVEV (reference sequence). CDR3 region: CASSLSGVGTEAFF. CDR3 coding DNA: TGTGCCAGCAGTTTGAGCGGGGTCGGCACTGAAGCTTTCTTT.

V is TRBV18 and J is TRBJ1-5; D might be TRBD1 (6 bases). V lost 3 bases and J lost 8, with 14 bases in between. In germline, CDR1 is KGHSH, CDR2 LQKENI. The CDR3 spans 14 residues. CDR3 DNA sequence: TGTGCCAGCTCACCCGGATTCCAGGGGAAGCCCCAGCATTTT. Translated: CASSPGFQGKPQHF.

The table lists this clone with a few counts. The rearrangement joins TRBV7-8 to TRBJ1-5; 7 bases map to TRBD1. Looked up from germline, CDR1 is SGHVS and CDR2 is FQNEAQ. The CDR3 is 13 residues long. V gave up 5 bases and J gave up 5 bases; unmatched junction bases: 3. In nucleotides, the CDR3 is TGTGCCAGCAGCGACGACAGGGATCAGCCCCAGCATTTT. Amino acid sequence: CASSDDRDQPQHF.

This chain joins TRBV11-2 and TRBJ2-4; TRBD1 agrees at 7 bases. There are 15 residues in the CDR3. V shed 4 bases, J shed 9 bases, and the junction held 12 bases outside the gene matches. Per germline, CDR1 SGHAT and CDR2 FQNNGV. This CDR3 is CASSSLGGSYGIQYF. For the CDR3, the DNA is TGTGCCAGCAGCTCCTTAGGGGGCTCATACGGCATTCAGTACTTC.

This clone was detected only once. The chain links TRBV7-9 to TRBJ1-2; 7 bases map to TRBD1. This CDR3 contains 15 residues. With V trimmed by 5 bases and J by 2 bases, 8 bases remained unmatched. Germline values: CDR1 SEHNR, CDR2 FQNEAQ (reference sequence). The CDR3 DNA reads TGTGCCAGCAGCGGCCCTTTACAGGGGAACTATGGCTACACCTTC. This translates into CASSGPLQGNYGYTF.

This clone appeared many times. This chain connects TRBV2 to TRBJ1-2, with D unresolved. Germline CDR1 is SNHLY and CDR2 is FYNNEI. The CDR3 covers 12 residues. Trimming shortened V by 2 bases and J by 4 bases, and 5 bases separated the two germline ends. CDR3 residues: CASSEHSYGYTF. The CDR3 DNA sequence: TGTGCCAGCAGTGAACACAGCTATGGCTACACCTTC.

The CDR3 nucleotides read TGTGCCACCAGTGACCCTACAGGGGGGAGCACAGATACGCAGTATTTT. Translation: CATSDPTGGSTDTQYF. The chain links TRBV24-1 to TRBJ2-3; TRBD1 matches at 8 bases. The CDR3 runs to 16 residues. The germline V gene encodes CDR1 KGHDR and CDR2 SFDVKD. Trimming at V came to 4 bases and at J to 0 bases, leaving 5 bases not matched to a gene.

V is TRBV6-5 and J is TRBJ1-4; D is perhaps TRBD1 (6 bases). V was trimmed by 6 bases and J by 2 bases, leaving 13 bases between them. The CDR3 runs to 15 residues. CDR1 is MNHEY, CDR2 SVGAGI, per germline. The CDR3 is CASSPPGGTNEKLFF. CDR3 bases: TGTGCCAGCAGCCCCCCTGGGGGCACTAATGAAAAACTGTTTTTT.

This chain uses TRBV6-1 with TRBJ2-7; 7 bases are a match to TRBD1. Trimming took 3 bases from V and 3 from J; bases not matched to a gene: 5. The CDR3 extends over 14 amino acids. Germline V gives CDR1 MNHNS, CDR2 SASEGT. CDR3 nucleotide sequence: TGTGCCAGCAGTGAGGGACAGCGAATCTACGAGCAGTACTTC. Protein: CASSEGQRIYEQYF.

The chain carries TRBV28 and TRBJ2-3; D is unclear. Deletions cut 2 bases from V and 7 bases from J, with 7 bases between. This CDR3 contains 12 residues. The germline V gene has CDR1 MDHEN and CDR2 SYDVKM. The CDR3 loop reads CASSLASYTQYF. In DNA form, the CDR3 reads TGTGCCAGCAGTTTAGCGAGTTATACGCAGTATTTT.

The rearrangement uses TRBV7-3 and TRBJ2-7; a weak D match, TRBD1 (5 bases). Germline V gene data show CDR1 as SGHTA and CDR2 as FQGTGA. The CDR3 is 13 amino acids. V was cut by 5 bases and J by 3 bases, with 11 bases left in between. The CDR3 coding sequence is TGTGCCAGCAGCGTGGACATTCTCTACGAGCAGTACTTC. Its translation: CASSVDILYEQYF.

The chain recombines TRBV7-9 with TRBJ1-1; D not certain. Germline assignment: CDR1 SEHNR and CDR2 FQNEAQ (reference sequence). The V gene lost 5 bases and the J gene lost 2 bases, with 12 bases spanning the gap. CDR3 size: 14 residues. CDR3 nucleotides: TGTGCCAGCAGCCCCGTAACGGGAAACACTGAAGCTTTCTTT. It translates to CASSPVTGNTEAFF.

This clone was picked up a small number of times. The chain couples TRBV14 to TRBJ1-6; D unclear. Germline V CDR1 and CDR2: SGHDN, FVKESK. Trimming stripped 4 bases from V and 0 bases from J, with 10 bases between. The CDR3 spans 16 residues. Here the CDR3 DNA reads TGTGCCAGCAGCCGTACTACGGGCTCCTATAATTCACCCCTCCACTTT. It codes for CASSRTTGSYNSPLHF.

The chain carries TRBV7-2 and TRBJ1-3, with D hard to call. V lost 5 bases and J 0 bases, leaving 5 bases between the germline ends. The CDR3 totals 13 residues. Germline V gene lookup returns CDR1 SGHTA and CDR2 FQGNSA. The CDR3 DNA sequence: TGTGCCAGCAGCGCGAGCTCTGGAAACACCATATATTTT. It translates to CASSASSGNTIYF. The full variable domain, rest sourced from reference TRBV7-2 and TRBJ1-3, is GAGVSQSPSNKVTEKGKDVELRCDPISGHTALYWYRQSLGQGLEFLIYFQGNSAPDKSGLPSDRFSAERTGGSVSTLTIQRTQQEDSAVYLCASSASSGNTIYFGEGSWLTVV.

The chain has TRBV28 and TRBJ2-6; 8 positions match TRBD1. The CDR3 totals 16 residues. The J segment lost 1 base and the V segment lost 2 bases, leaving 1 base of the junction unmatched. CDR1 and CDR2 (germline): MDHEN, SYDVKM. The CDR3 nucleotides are TGTGCCAGCAGTTTAGGGACAGGATCTGGGGCCAACGTCCTGACTTTC. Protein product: CASSLGTGSGANVLTF.

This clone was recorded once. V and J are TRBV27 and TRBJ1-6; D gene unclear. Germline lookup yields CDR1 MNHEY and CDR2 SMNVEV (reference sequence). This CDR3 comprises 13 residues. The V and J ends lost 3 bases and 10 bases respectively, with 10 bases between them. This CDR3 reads CASSFTDLSPLHF. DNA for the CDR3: TGTGCCAGCAGTTTCACAGACCTATCACCCCTCCACTTT.

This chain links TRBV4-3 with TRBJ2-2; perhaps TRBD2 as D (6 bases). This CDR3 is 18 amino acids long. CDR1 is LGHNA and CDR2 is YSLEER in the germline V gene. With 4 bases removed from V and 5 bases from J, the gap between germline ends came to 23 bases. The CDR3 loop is CASSLFLGSVAGTGELFF. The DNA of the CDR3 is TGCGCCAGCAGCCTCTTTTTGGGGTCCGTGGCGGGAACCGGGGAGCTGTTTTTT.

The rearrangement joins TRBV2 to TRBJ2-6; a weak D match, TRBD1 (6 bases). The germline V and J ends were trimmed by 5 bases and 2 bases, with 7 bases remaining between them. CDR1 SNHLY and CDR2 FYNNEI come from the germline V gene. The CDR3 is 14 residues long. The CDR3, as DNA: TGTGCCAGCAGTCGGACAGCTGGGGCCAACGTCCTGACTTTC. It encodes CASSRTAGANVLTF.

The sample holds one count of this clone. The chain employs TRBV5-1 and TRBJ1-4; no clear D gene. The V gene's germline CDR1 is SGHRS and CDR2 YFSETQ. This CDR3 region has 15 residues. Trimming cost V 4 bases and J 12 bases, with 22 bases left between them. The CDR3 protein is CASSLQTSPVGELFF. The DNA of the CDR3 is TGCGCCAGCAGCCTGCAGACTTCGCCCGTCGGAGAACTGTTTTTT.

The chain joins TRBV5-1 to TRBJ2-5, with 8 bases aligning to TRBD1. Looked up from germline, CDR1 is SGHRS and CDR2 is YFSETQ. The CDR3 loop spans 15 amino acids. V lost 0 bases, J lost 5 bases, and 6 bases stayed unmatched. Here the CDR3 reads CASSLATGVTETQYF. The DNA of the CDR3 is TGCGCCAGCAGCTTGGCGACAGGGGTAACGGAGACCCAGTACTTC.

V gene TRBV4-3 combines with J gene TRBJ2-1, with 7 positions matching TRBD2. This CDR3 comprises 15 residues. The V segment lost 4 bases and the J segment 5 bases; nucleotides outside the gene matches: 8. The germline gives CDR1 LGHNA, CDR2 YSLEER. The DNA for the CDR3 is TGCGCCAGCAGCCCTAGAGCGGGACCAAACAATGAGCAGTTCTTC. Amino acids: CASSPRAGPNNEQFF.

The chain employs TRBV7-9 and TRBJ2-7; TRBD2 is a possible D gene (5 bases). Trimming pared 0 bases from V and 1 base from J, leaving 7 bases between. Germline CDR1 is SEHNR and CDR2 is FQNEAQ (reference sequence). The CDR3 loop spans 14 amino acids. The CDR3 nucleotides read TGTGCCAGCAGCTTAGCGGGAGTTTCCTACGAGCAGTACTTC. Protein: CASSLAGVSYEQYF.

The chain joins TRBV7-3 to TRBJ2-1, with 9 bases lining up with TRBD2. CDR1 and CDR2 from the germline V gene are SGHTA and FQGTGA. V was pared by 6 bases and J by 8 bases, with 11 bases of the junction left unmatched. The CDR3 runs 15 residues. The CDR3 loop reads CASRSGASGTHEQFF. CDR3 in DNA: TGTGCCAGCAGATCTGGAGCTAGCGGGACCCATGAGCAGTTCTTC. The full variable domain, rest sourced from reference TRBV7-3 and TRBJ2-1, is GAGVSQTPSNKVTEKGKYVELRCDPISGHTALYWYRQSLGQGPEFLIYFQGTGAADDSGLPNDRFFAVRPEGSVSTLKIQRTERGDSAVYLCASRSGASGTHEQFFGPGTRLTVL.